The TCR beta chain under discussion was sequenced for a study of tumor-infiltrating lymphocytes in primary liver carcinoma. Study-level background: Patients of both sexes were 30 to 69 years old. Measuring about 4 to 10 cm across, the tumors were staged as T1-T3 N0M0.

The germline V gene has CDR1 SGHAT and CDR2 FQNNGV. The CDR3 is made up of 16 amino acids. The investigators made TCR beta cDNA from about 510 ng total RNA, using a constant-region primer. The TCR beta library was amplified through three nested multiplex PCR rounds in a modified ARM-PCR procedure. Amplification in the first two PCR rounds was performed using TRBV1-TRBV30 forward primers and a C-beta reverse primer for 10 cycles each. A single record per CDR3 protein comes from TCRdb applying MiXCR to the multiplex PCR reads. The sample has 25,000 to 35,000 distinct CDR3 sequences, around 70% seen once. Both RNA and DNA were isolated together from about 20-30 mg of bulk tissue that had not been sorted. Every tumor sample held more than 85% viable tumor cells. Study-level points and caveats: The study found only about 7.5-25% of top clones in all five tumor regions.

This clonotype has a count of ten or more. As yet, its antigen is unknown. An end of the junction does not agree with germline; a read error may underlie this. The rearrangement joins TRBV11-2 to TRBJ2-3; no reliable D call. The TCR sequence derives from a woman aged 30 to 39 with primary liver carcinoma and hepatitis B virus infection. Sequencing was done on a sample of liver tumor tissue from sampling region 3. As to subset: tumor region T3, left-lateral pole. The CDR3 coding sequence is TGTGCCGGCAGCTTACTGCGAGAGCATCGCACAGATACGCAGTATTTT. Encoded protein: CAGSLLREHRTDTQYF. Full variable domain (missing parts from reference TRBV11-2 and TRBJ2-3): EAGVAQSPRYKIIEKRQSVAFWCNPISGHATLYWYQQILGQGPKLLIQFQNNGVVDDSQLPKDRFSAERLKGVDSTLKIQPAKLEDSAVYLCAGSLLREHRTDTQYFGPGTRLTVL.